These 32 T cell receptor beta chains came from one sample sequenced in a study of CD8+ T cells in alopecia areata. In each case, RNA was isolated and then reverse transcribed into cDNA as the sequencing template. The repertoire was sequenced with immunoSEQ multiplex PCR; TCRdb's copy has only in-frame clones and lacks some. The profile shows some 170,000 clones, 50% to 60% of them singletons. Sequences were derived from CD4+ T cells sorted from blood, sampled at week 0. Source of these receptors: a human donor with alopecia areata.

In nucleotides, the CDR3 is TGTGCCAGCACCAGACTAGTTCGACTGAATTACGAGCAGTACTTC. It specifies CASTRLVRLNYEQYF. This sequence joins TRBV5-6 and TRBJ2-7, with D possibly being TRBD2 (6 bases). Per germline, CDR1 SGHDT and CDR2 YYEEEE. The CDR3 length is 15 residues. The V end lost 6 bases, the J end lost 4 bases, and 20 bases lay between the germline ends.

This chain joins TRBV7-8 and TRBJ2-5; perhaps TRBD2 as D (6 bases). Trimming removed 5 bases at V and 2 bases at J, with 12 bases between. The CDR3 contains 14 residues. Germline CDR1 is SGHVS and CDR2 is FQNEAQ. The CDR3 loop is CASSPGLKQETQYF. Here the CDR3 DNA reads TGTGCCAGCAGCCCCGGACTAAAACAAGAGACCCAGTACTTC.

The chain recombines TRBV7-9 with TRBJ2-3; unclear D gene. Trimming removed 5 bases from V and 0 bases from J, with 12 bases in between. Germline lookup yields CDR1 SEHNR and CDR2 FQNEAQ (reference sequence). The CDR3 totals 15 residues. The CDR3 protein is CASSPWGTSTDTQYF. CDR3 sequence (DNA): TGTGCCAGCAGCCCCTGGGGAACTAGCACAGATACGCAGTATTTT.

This clone was found once. V and J are TRBV4-1 and TRBJ2-7, with TRBD1 matching 9 bases. Germline V CDR1 and CDR2: MGHRA, YSYEKL. The CDR3 consists of 16 residues. The trim removed 3 bases at V and 0 bases at J, leaving 6 bases unmatched. CDR3 amino acids: CASSQDGQGSSYEQYF. For the CDR3, the DNA is TGCGCCAGCAGCCAGGACGGACAGGGGTCCTCCTACGAGCAGTACTTC.

The chain carries TRBV30 and TRBJ1-1; D is unclear. Looked up from germline, CDR1 is GTSNPN and CDR2 is SVGIG (reference sequence). Trimming took off 3 bases at V and 0 bases at J, with 8 bases between the two ends. CDR3 size: 13 residues. This CDR3 is CAWSTDMNTEAFF. CDR3 nucleotide sequence: TGTGCCTGGAGCACTGACATGAACACTGAAGCTTTCTTT.

The chain's CDR3 is CASSPWDRGSYEQYF. The CDR3 region has the DNA TGCGCCAGCAGCCCATGGGACAGGGGGTCCTACGAGCAGTACTTC. The rearrangement uses TRBV5-1 and TRBJ2-7; TRBD1 matches at 11 bases. V shed 4 bases, J shed 1 base, and the junction held 4 bases outside the gene matches. Per germline, CDR1 SGHRS and CDR2 YFSETQ. CDR3 length equals 15 residues.

This clone was seen just once. Since a much larger clone is just one base distant, this may be a read error. Here the CDR3 DNA reads TGTGCCAGCAGTTTCTCCGGGACAGTACAAGAGACCCAGTACTTC. Its translation is CASSFSGTVQETQYF. This sequence joins TRBV6-5 and TRBJ2-5; TRBD1 aligns across 7 bases. The CDR3 runs to 15 residues. Germline values: CDR1 MNHEY, CDR2 SVGAGI. The V segment lost 4 bases and the J segment 2 bases; nucleotides outside the gene matches: 7.

The chain recombines TRBV29-1 with TRBJ2-2; D remains ambiguous. With 4 bases removed from V and 0 bases from J, the gap between germline ends came to 9 bases. This CDR3 has 14 amino acids. CDR1 and CDR2 (germline): SQVTM, ANQGSEA. The CDR3 DNA reads as TGCAGCGTTGGGACCCTCGCGAACACCGGGGAGCTGTTTTTT. It specifies CSVGTLANTGELFF.

The chain couples TRBV10-3 to TRBJ2-3; 9 bases are a match to TRBD2. J gave up 4 bases and V 2 bases, and 7 bases lay outside the gene matches. Germline V gene lookup returns CDR1 ENHRY and CDR2 SYGVKD. The CDR3 runs to 16 residues. The CDR3 region has the DNA TGTGCCATCAGTGAGACTAGCGGGCCCCTCCCAGATACGCAGTATTTT. It encodes CAISETSGPLPDTQYF.

The genes are TRBV19 and TRBJ1-2; no firm D call. V lost 3 bases to trimming and J lost 4 bases, with 12 bases between them. CDR1 LNHDA and CDR2 SQIVND come from the germline V gene (reference sequence). The CDR3 extends over 14 amino acids. The CDR3 loop reads CASSIPGRIYGYTF. The CDR3 nucleotides read TGTGCCAGTAGTATTCCTGGACGGATCTATGGCTACACCTTC.

The chain carries TRBV7-8 and TRBJ2-7; 8 bases agree with TRBD1. Germline V CDR1 and CDR2: SGHVS, FQNEAQ. V was clipped by 0 bases and J by 3 bases; unmatched bases: 7. The CDR3 contains 16 residues. The CDR3 nucleotides read TGTGCCAGCAGCTTAGCGGGATACAGGGGGATCTACGAGCAGTACTTC. Translation: CASSLAGYRGIYEQYF.

This chain joins TRBV19 and TRBJ2-6; 8 nucleotides line up with TRBD1. This CDR3 is built from 16 residues. Germline V gene data show CDR1 as LNHDA and CDR2 as SQIVND (reference sequence). The trim removed 8 bases at V and 5 bases at J, leaving 11 bases unmatched. CDR3 DNA: TGTGCCAGTTCCGGGACAGGCCCTCTTCGGGCCAACGTCCTGACTTTC. It is translated as CASSGTGPLRANVLTF.

Only a few counts were recorded for this clone. The genes are TRBV25-1 and TRBJ2-5; D is perhaps TRBD1 (5 bases). CDR1 is MGHDK and CDR2 is SYGVNS in the germline V gene. The CDR3 covers 15 residues. Trimming removed 0 bases at V and 1 base at J, with 9 bases between. CDR3 in DNA: TGTGCCAGCAGTGAATATTTAGGGGCCCAAGAGACCCAGTACTTC. This translates into CASSEYLGAQETQYF.

The chain has TRBV5-1 and TRBJ2-3; D is unclear. The CDR3 has 14 residues. CDR1 and CDR2 (germline): SGHRS, YFSETQ. V lost 6 bases, J lost 4 bases, and 15 bases lay in between. The CDR3 DNA reads as TGCGCCAGCACCCCCGGGTTAGGCGCAGATACGCAGTATTTT. Translating gives CASTPGLGADTQYF.

The J gene is TRBJ1-5, the V gene TRBV30, with 7 bases lining up with TRBD1. Germline V CDR1 and CDR2: GTSNPN, SVGIG (reference sequence). Trimming removed 4 bases from V and 4 bases from J; junction bases left unmatched: 7. The CDR3 is 14 residues long. The CDR3 sequence: CAWTRWDRNQPQHF. CDR3 coding DNA: TGTGCCTGGACGAGGTGGGACAGAAATCAGCCCCAGCATTTT. The complete variable domain, with remaining parts taken from reference TRBV30 and TRBJ1-5, reads SQTIHQWPATLVQPVGSPLSLECTVEGTSNPNLYWYRQAAGRGLQLLFYSVGIGQISSEVPQNLSASRPQDRQFILSSKKLLLSDSGFYLCAWTRWDRNQPQHFGDGTRLSIL.

This clone has only a few counts. The chain uses TRBV7-3 and TRBJ2-3, with 10 positions matching TRBD2. Germline assignment: CDR1 SGHTA and CDR2 FQGTGA. The CDR3 is 19 amino acids. V shed 1 base, J shed 5 bases, and the junction held 15 bases outside the gene matches. CDR3 residues: CASSLRSWASGGAVDTQYF. The DNA of the CDR3 is TGTGCCAGCAGCTTAAGATCGTGGGCTAGCGGGGGTGCTGTAGATACGCAGTATTTT.

The chain links TRBV5-6 to TRBJ1-4; TRBD1 matches at 7 bases. CDR1 SGHDT and CDR2 YYEEEE come from the germline V gene. The CDR3 sequence is 15 residues long. Trimming cost V 2 bases and J 3 bases; bases outside gene matches: 4. CDR3 residues: CASSFTTGANEKLFF. The CDR3 nucleotides are TGTGCCAGCAGCTTCACCACAGGGGCTAATGAAAAACTGTTTTTT.

This clone was counted between two and nine times. This rearrangement joins TRBV7-9 to TRBJ2-4; D gene uncertain. V was cut by 5 bases and J by 1 base, with 18 bases left in between. This CDR3 is built from 17 residues. The germline V gene encodes CDR1 SEHNR and CDR2 FQNEAQ (reference sequence). The DNA for the CDR3 is TGTGCCAGCAGCCCGAGCCCGGCAGGAGCGGCCAAAAACATTCAGTACTTC. Translated, it gives CASSPSPAGAAKNIQYF.

This clone was seen just once. The chain carries TRBV15 and TRBJ1-1; TRBD1 agrees at 11 bases. CDR3 length equals 15 residues. Germline lookup yields CDR1 LNHNV and CDR2 YYDKDF (reference sequence). The junction had 1 base not matched to a gene; V was cut back by 1 base and J by 3 bases. CDR3 coding DNA: TGTGCCACCAGCAGAGGGGACAGGGGGGACACTGAAGCTTTCTTT. Amino acid sequence: CATSRGDRGDTEAFF. The whole variable domain, filled in from reference TRBV15 and TRBJ1-1, reads DAMVIQNPRYQVTQFGKPVTLSCSQTLNHNVMYWYQQKSSQAPKLLFHYYDKDFNNEADTPDNFQSRRPNTSFCFLDIRSPGLGDTAMYLCATSRGDRGDTEAFFGQGTRLTVV.

V and J are TRBV7-2 and TRBJ2-3; no clear D gene. The CDR3 extends over 17 amino acids. Trimming shortened V by 1 base and J by 0 bases, and 14 bases separated the two germline ends. The germline V gene has CDR1 SGHTA and CDR2 FQGNSA. CDR3 coding DNA: TGTGCCAGCAGCTTAGGAAAAGGTCCCTCTAGCACAGATACGCAGTATTTT. Its protein product is CASSLGKGPSSTDTQYF.

V and J are TRBV6-5 and TRBJ1-6; D is ambiguous. The CDR3 is 13 amino acids. V shed 4 bases and J shed 6 bases, with 7 bases lying between them. CDR1 MNHEY and CDR2 SVGAGI come from the germline V gene. In nucleotides, the CDR3 is TGTGCCAGCAGTTTCGAAACTAATTCACCCCTCCACTTT. Protein: CASSFETNSPLHF.

The rearrangement links TRBV5-4 to TRBJ2-3, with D tentatively TRBD2 (6 bases). Per the germline V gene, CDR1 is SGHNT and CDR2 is YYREEE (reference sequence). This CDR3 is 12 amino acids long. The ends were cut back, 1 base at V and 15 bases at J, with 15 bases in the middle. The CDR3: CASSLRDSSPYF. For the CDR3, the DNA is TGTGCCAGCAGCTTGAGGGACTCATCGCCCTATTTT.

The rearrangement links TRBV2 to TRBJ1-4; D uncertain. Germline CDR1 and CDR2: SNHLY and FYNNEI. Trimming took off 7 bases at V and 12 bases at J, with 12 bases between the two ends. CDR3 size: 11 residues. DNA of the CDR3: TGTGCCAGCACCATAGAGGGAGAACTGTTTTTT. Residues: CASTIEGELFF.

In its sample, this clone was seen a few times. The rearrangement uses TRBV30 and TRBJ1-2; D not certain. Germline values: CDR1 GTSNPN, CDR2 SVGIG (reference sequence). V was pared by 4 bases and J by 5 bases, with 11 bases between. The CDR3 spans 12 residues. The CDR3 loop is CAWIRGSYGYTF. In DNA form, the CDR3 reads TGTGCCTGGATCAGAGGGTCATATGGCTACACCTTC. Filled out from reference TRBV30 and TRBJ1-2, the complete variable domain reads SQTIHQWPATLVQPVGSPLSLECTVEGTSNPNLYWYRQAAGRGLQLLFYSVGIGQISSEVPQNLSASRPQDRQFILSSKKLLLSDSGFYLCAWIRGSYGYTFGSGTRLTVV.

The chain links TRBV5-6 to TRBJ2-1, with D possibly being TRBD1 or TRBD2 (6 bases each). CDR1 and CDR2 from the germline V gene are SGHDT and YYEEEE. The CDR3 runs to 15 residues. The V end was cut by 4 bases, the J end by 6 bases, with 17 bases between. The CDR3 loop is CASSHDRLRGNEQFF. The DNA of the CDR3 is TGTGCCAGCAGCCATGACAGGTTGCGGGGCAATGAGCAGTTCTTC.

This clone was recorded only once. CDR3: CAWSVRSGLETQYF. In DNA form, the CDR3 reads TGTGCCTGGAGTGTACGTTCAGGGCTCGAGACCCAGTACTTC. J is TRBJ2-5 and V is TRBV30; tentative D call: TRBD1 (5 bases). Per germline, CDR1 GTSNPN and CDR2 SVGIG (reference sequence). The CDR3 totals 14 residues. V shed 0 bases and J shed 5 bases, with 13 bases lying between them.

The chain recombines TRBV30 with TRBJ2-5, with 15 bases that match TRBD2. The CDR3 extends over 17 amino acids. J lost 1 base, V lost 8 bases, and 11 bases had no gene match. CDR1 is GTSNPN and CDR2 is SVGIG in the germline V gene (reference sequence). CDR3 region: CARSPGLAGGSQETQYF. In nucleotides, the CDR3 is TGTGCCCGTTCACCCGGACTAGCGGGGGGGAGCCAAGAGACCCAGTACTTC.

This rearrangement joins TRBV29-1 to TRBJ2-3, with 8 bases fitting TRBD2. The CDR3 covers 12 residues. The V and J ends lost 7 bases and 5 bases, in that order; junction bases with no gene match: 5. CDR1 is SQVTM and CDR2 is ANQGSEA in the germline V gene. CDR3 loop: CSGGLAQDTQYF. The CDR3 nucleotides are TGCAGCGGCGGACTAGCCCAAGATACGCAGTATTTT.

The V gene is TRBV18, the J gene TRBJ1-1, with 11 bases lining up with TRBD1. The germline CDR1 and CDR2 sequences are KGHSH and LQKENI. The CDR3 runs 16 residues. Trimming removed 6 bases from V and 3 bases from J; junction bases left unmatched: 9. The CDR3 DNA reads TGTGCCAGCTCCCTAGGGACAGGGGGAAGGGACACTGAAGCTTTCTTT. It yields the protein CASSLGTGGRDTEAFF.

The table lists this clone with a count of one. V is TRBV7-9 and J is TRBJ2-1; possible D gene TRBD2, 5 bases. The germline V gene has CDR1 SEHNR and CDR2 FQNEAQ (reference sequence). The V end lost 5 bases, the J end lost 7 bases, and 15 bases lay between the germline ends. CDR3 length equals 14 residues. The DNA of the CDR3 is TGTGCCAGCAGCGACTTCCGGGGTAGGAATGAGCAGTTCTTC. This translates into CASSDFRGRNEQFF.

A remark on this clone: Other DNA sequences within the sample encode an identical CDR3. For the CDR3, the DNA is TGTGCCAGCAGCGGACAGAGTAGCAATCAGCCCCAGCATTTT. It yields the protein CASSGQSSNQPQHF. The chain combines TRBV2 with TRBJ1-5, with a tentative D call TRBD1 (6 bases). Germline assignment: CDR1 SNHLY and CDR2 FYNNEI. V gave up 6 bases and J gave up 0 bases, with 9 bases separating them. The CDR3 sequence is 14 residues long.

The V and J genes are TRBV29-1 and TRBJ2-5; 9 bases are a match to TRBD2. The CDR3 runs 16 residues. CDR1 and CDR2 from the germline V gene are SQVTM and ANQGSEA. The V and J ends lost 3 bases and 2 bases, in that order; junction bases with no gene match: 10. The CDR3 is CSVEAPAGGTQETQYF. For the CDR3, the DNA is TGCAGCGTTGAGGCCCCAGCGGGGGGAACTCAAGAGACCCAGTACTTC.